A single sample gave rise to the 5 T cell receptor beta chains below, sequenced in a study of identical twins (TCRdb year 2016). Library generation was performed with 5' RACE. The instrument was an Illumina HiSeq 2000. Clones were called with MiXCR by TCRdb after fastp trimmed the public reads at Q25, and only in-frame beta chains were retained. When rows share a CDR3 protein, they turn into one entry using the most common DNA and genes. The sample includes approximately 600,000 distinct CDR3 sequences, with under 8.5% observed a single time. Of the sample, about 1.5% is held by the ten largest clones. This sample was shared with a second study, whose subject was yellow fever vaccine responses in identical twins.

The specimen sequenced was PBMCs. The receptors originated from a woman aged 18-35 years in good health.

The chain links TRBV4-1 to TRBJ2-1, with 10 bases matching TRBD1. CDR1 and CDR2 (germline): MGHRA, YSYEKL. Germline trimming cut 1 base from V and 9 bases from J; bases unmatched to any gene: 9. CDR3 length: 16 amino acids. CDR3 sequence reads: CASSQGQGAGIREQFF. For the CDR3, the DNA is TGCGCCAGCAGCCAAGGACAGGGGGCCGGGATACGTGAGCAGTTCTTC.

This clonotype occurred a few times. The chain joins TRBV7-2 to TRBJ1-1; 9 bases match TRBD1. This CDR3 is built from 15 residues. The germline gives CDR1 SGHTA, CDR2 FQGNSA. Trimming at V came to 8 bases and at J to 7 bases, leaving 14 bases not matched to a gene. Here the CDR3 reads CASLTSGTGFIEAFF. The CDR3 bases are TGTGCCAGCCTCACCTCCGGGACAGGGTTCATTGAAGCTTTCTTT.

This chain joins TRBV5-1 and TRBJ2-7; a possible D gene is TRBD2 (6 bases). V lost 5 bases to trimming and J lost 0 bases, with 15 bases between them. Germline V gene sequence: CDR1 SGHRS, CDR2 YFSETQ. The CDR3 contains 15 residues. The CDR3, as DNA: TGCGCCAGCAGTCGGATTGACGGGAGCTCCTACGAGCAGTACTTC. Its protein product is CASSRIDGSSYEQYF.

A remark on this clonotype: It may be a read error: a sequence one base away is much more abundant. The chain joins TRBV6-1 to TRBJ2-1; D may correspond to TRBD1 or TRBD2 (5 bases each). The DNA end is a closer match to TRBJ2-7, so the J assignment may be wrong. Germline-derived CDR1 and CDR2 are MNHNS and SASEGT. This CDR3 has 15 amino acids. The CDR3 reads CASSLEGGGHNEQYF. Written as DNA, the CDR3 is TGTGCCAGCAGCCTCGAGGGCGGAGGACACAATGAGCAGTACTTC.

This chain connects TRBV28 to TRBJ2-2; TRBD1 agrees at 7 bases. Trimming at V came to 8 bases and at J to 5 bases, leaving 11 bases not matched to a gene. The CDR3 is 15 residues long. Germline lookup yields CDR1 MDHEN and CDR2 SYDVKM. This CDR3 reads CASPRQGGRTGELFF. CDR3 DNA: TGTGCCAGCCCCCGGCAAGGGGGCCGTACCGGGGAGCTGTTTTTT.